The 29 T cell receptor beta chains reported below all come from one sample, sequenced in a study of cytomegalovirus exposure and HLA in healthy donors. PCR amplification relied on 60 Vbeta primers (plus 13 Jbeta primers). Data came from immunoSEQ multiplex PCR; TCRdb stores just in-frame clones and leaves some out. The repertoire holds roughly 190,000 clones, with 81% as singletons. The specimen sequenced was PBMCs. Source of these receptors: a man aged 45 to 65 in good health and CMV-seronegative.

This clone was counted only a few times. The chain has TRBV13 and TRBJ2-6; 8 bases match TRBD1. This CDR3 has 19 residues. CDR1 PRHDT and CDR2 FYEKMQ come from the germline V gene (reference sequence). Losses at the gene ends were 5 bases for V and 0 bases for J; bases not matched to a gene: 12. The CDR3 reads CASSPEGTGSFSGANVLTF. CDR3 nucleotide sequence: TGTGCCAGCAGCCCCGAGGGGACAGGCAGTTTCTCTGGGGCCAACGTCCTGACTTTC.

This clone has just a few counts. The CDR3 region has the DNA TGTGCCTGGAGTGCAGGGGATTGGTACCAAGAGACCCAGTACTTC. This translates into CAWSAGDWYQETQYF. The V and J genes are TRBV30 and TRBJ2-5; tentatively, D is TRBD1 (6 bases). CDR1 and CDR2 from the germline V gene are GTSNPN and SVGIG (reference sequence). Trimming left V 1 base short and J 0 bases short, with 12 bases between. CDR3 length: 15 amino acids.

The chain carries TRBV2 and TRBJ2-3; D gene uncertain. Germline V gene lookup returns CDR1 SNHLY and CDR2 FYNNEI. The CDR3 contains 14 residues. V gave up 7 bases and J gave up 4 bases, with 15 bases separating them. CDR3 residues: CASTDHSVSDTQYF. The DNA for the CDR3 is TGTGCCAGCACCGACCACAGTGTCTCAGATACGCAGTATTTT. The full variable domain, in which reference TRBV2 and TRBJ2-3 provide the parts outside the CDR3, is EPEVTQTPSHQVTQMGQEVILRCVPISNHLYFYWYRQILGQKVEFLVSFYNNEISEKSEIFDDQFSVERPDGSNFTLKIRSTKLEDSAMYFCASTDHSVSDTQYFGPGTRLTVL.

This rearrangement joins TRBV10-3 to TRBJ2-2; D gene ambiguous. The CDR3 is made up of 11 amino acids. V was pared by 6 bases and J by 7 bases, with 6 bases between. The germline V gene has CDR1 ENHRY and CDR2 SYGVKD. CDR3 sequence (DNA): TGTGCCATCAGGACAAACGGGGAGCTGTTTTTT. This codes for CAIRTNGELFF.

In DNA, the CDR3 is TGTGCCAGCAGCTTTACGGGGGCCTACGAGCAGTACTTC. This gives the protein CASSFTGAYEQYF. The V call is TRBV7-6, the J call TRBJ2-7; D perhaps matches TRBD2 (6 bases). There are 13 residues in the CDR3. The V and J ends lost 3 bases and 2 bases respectively, with 8 bases between them. CDR1 and CDR2 from the germline V gene are SGHVS and FNYEAQ.

The chain links TRBV19 to TRBJ2-7; D might be TRBD2 (5 bases). Between the trimmed V and J ends, which lost 5 bases and 0 bases, there was a span of 11 bases. Germline CDR1 and CDR2: LNHDA and SQIVND (reference sequence). The CDR3 has 14 amino acids. The CDR3 DNA reads TGTGCCAGTAGTCCAAGCGGTTTCTCCTACGAGCAGTACTTC. This sequence encodes CASSPSGFSYEQYF. The full variable domain, with the rest looked up from reference TRBV19 and TRBJ2-7, is DGGITQSPKYLFRKEGQNVTLSCEQNLNHDAMYWYRQDPGQGLRLIYYSQIVNDFQKGDIAEGYSVSREKKESFPLTVTSAQKNPTAFYLCASSPSGFSYEQYFGPGTRLTVT.

The rearrangement uses TRBV7-2 and TRBJ2-3, with 7 positions matching TRBD2. CDR3 length: 16 residues. V shed 1 base, J shed 0 bases, and the junction held 4 bases outside the gene matches. From germline, CDR1 is SGHTA and CDR2 FQGNSA. CDR3 loop: CASSLGGGTSTDTQYF. CDR3 DNA: TGTGCCAGCAGCTTAGGCGGGGGAACTAGCACAGATACGCAGTATTTT. The variable domain in full, with the rest retrieved from reference TRBV7-2 and TRBJ2-3, is GAGVSQSPSNKVTEKGKDVELRCDPISGHTALYWYRQSLGQGLEFLIYFQGNSAPDKSGLPSDRFSAERTGGSVSTLTIQRTQQEDSAVYLCASSLGGGTSTDTQYFGPGTRLTVL.

The chain combines TRBV5-1 with TRBJ2-3; a possible D gene is TRBD2 (5 bases). The CDR3 contains 18 residues. Germline V gives CDR1 SGHRS, CDR2 YFSETQ. The V end lost 6 bases, the J end lost 0 bases, and 23 bases lay between the germline ends. CDR3 sequence reads: CASTLVGASFGSTDTQYF. In DNA, the CDR3 is TGCGCCAGCACCCTAGTGGGAGCTTCATTCGGGAGCACAGATACGCAGTATTTT.

Regarding this clone: Other DNA sequences within the sample encode an identical CDR3. The rearrangement links TRBV9 to TRBJ2-2, with 10 bases aligning to TRBD2. Trimming at V came to 0 bases and at J to 4 bases, leaving 3 bases not matched to a gene. The CDR3 length is 16 residues. Germline values: CDR1 SGDLS, CDR2 YYNGEE. CDR3 sequence reads: CASSVEAGGRTGELFF. In DNA form, the CDR3 reads TGTGCCAGCAGCGTAGAAGCGGGGGGGCGCACCGGGGAGCTGTTTTTT.

The chain combines TRBV20-1 with TRBJ1-1; no clear D gene. Germline CDR1 DFQATT, CDR2 SNEGSKA (reference sequence). The CDR3 is made up of 11 amino acids. The V gene lost 2 bases and the J gene lost 2 bases, with 3 bases spanning the gap. The CDR3 DNA is TGCAGTGCTAGACCAAACACTGAAGCTTTCTTT. It is translated as CSARPNTEAFF.

The rearrangement joins TRBV9 to TRBJ2-3; TRBD2 agrees at 8 bases. The CDR3 has 17 amino acids. Germline values: CDR1 SGDLS, CDR2 YYNGEE. Losses at the gene ends were 3 bases for V and 0 bases for J; bases not matched to a gene: 9. DNA of the CDR3: TGTGCCAGCAGCGCCCGGGAGGGGAAGGCTAGCACAGATACGCAGTATTTT. Its translation: CASSAREGKASTDTQYF.

Only one count was recorded for this clone. The V gene is TRBV5-1, the J gene TRBJ2-5; TRBD1 is a possible D gene (6 bases). Germline CDR1 is SGHRS and CDR2 is YFSETQ. This CDR3 spans 14 amino acids. Trimming shortened V by 2 bases and J by 0 bases, and 8 bases separated the two germline ends. CDR3 bases: TGCGCCAGCAGCTTCTGGACAGACCAAGAGACCCAGTACTTC. Its protein product is CASSFWTDQETQYF.

The gene calls are TRBV29-1 and TRBJ2-2; 7 bases are a match to TRBD1. This CDR3 spans 12 amino acids. The V segment lost 7 bases and the J segment 6 bases; nucleotides outside the gene matches: 5. Per the germline V gene, CDR1 is SQVTM and CDR2 is ANQGSEA. The CDR3 is CSGVTGAGELFF. DNA of the CDR3: TGCAGCGGCGTCACAGGGGCCGGGGAGCTGTTTTTT.

The genes are TRBV4-2 and TRBJ1-1; D is perhaps TRBD1 (5 bases). Trimming removed 4 bases at V and 0 bases at J, with 24 bases between. The germline V gene has CDR1 LGHNA and CDR2 YNFKEQ. The CDR3 contains 19 residues. The CDR3, as DNA: TGTGCCAGCAGCCCCCCGAGGATAGTATCAAGGGGTATGAACACTGAAGCTTTCTTT. The encoded protein is CASSPPRIVSRGMNTEAFF.

The chain links TRBV19 to TRBJ1-1; the match to TRBD1 covers 8 bases. V shed 5 bases and J 7 bases; nucleotides not matched to a gene: 9. The CDR3 sequence is 14 residues long. Per germline, CDR1 LNHDA and CDR2 SQIVND (reference sequence). The CDR3: CASSFKTGGGEAFF. CDR3 coding DNA: TGTGCCAGTAGTTTTAAAACAGGGGGGGGTGAAGCTTTCTTT.

V usage is TRBV27 and J usage is TRBJ2-3; 12 nucleotides align to TRBD1. CDR3 length: 17 residues. Germline CDR1 MNHEY, CDR2 SMNVEV (reference sequence). V shed 3 bases, J shed 5 bases, and the junction held 9 bases outside the gene matches. CDR3 in DNA: TGTGCCAGCAGTTTCCTACGGGACAGGGGGCAAGAAGATACGCAGTATTTT. Its protein product is CASSFLRDRGQEDTQYF.

The chain carries TRBV21-1 and TRBJ2-1; the D call in the table, TRBD1, was not verified against the DNA. TRBV21-1 is classified as a pseudogene. CDR3 length equals 16 residues. The CDR3 DNA follows: TGTGCCAGCAGCGCTTTGGACAGGGGAGATAGGAATGAGCAGTTCTTC. Translating it yields CASSALDRGDRNEQFF.

The chain uses TRBV12-5 and TRBJ2-3; a weak D match, TRBD1 (5 bases). With 1 base removed from V and 9 bases from J, the gap between germline ends came to 20 bases. Germline lookup yields CDR1 LGHNT and CDR2 FRNRAP. The CDR3 consists of 16 residues. CDR3 sequence: CASGLASSTLQGTQYF. The DNA of the CDR3 is TGTGCTAGTGGTTTGGCAAGTTCTACCCTCCAGGGAACGCAGTATTTT. Using reference TRBV12-5 and TRBJ2-3 for the parts outside the CDR3, the full variable domain is DARVTQTPRHKVTEMGQEVTMRCQPILGHNTVFWYRQTMMQGLELLAYFRNRAPLDDSGMPKDRFSAEMPDATLATLKIQPSEPRDSAVYFCASGLASSTLQGTQYFGPGTRLTVL.

V usage is TRBV4-3 and J usage is TRBJ1-4, with TRBD1 matching 12 bases. V lost 0 bases, J lost 8 bases, and 4 bases stayed unmatched. In germline, CDR1 is LGHNA, CDR2 YSLEER. The CDR3 length is 16 residues. CDR3 sequence: CASSQEGTGGGEKLFF. Here the CDR3 DNA reads TGCGCCAGCAGCCAAGAGGGGACAGGGGGCGGCGAAAAACTGTTTTTT.

This chain joins TRBV5-3 and TRBJ1-4; possible D gene TRBD1, 5 bases. TRBV5-3 is an ORF; its function is uncertain. The length of the CDR3 is 18 residues. Trimming removed 4 bases from V and 0 bases from J, with 19 bases in between. The CDR3 reads CARSLTVGHLATNEKLFF. The DNA for the CDR3 is TGTGCCAGAAGCCTAACTGTAGGACATCTAGCAACTAATGAAAAACTGTTTTTT.

V gene TRBV7-2 combines with J gene TRBJ2-3; 7 bases agree with TRBD2. Trimming cost V 1 base and J 4 bases; bases outside gene matches: 2. The CDR3 consists of 14 residues. CDR1 and CDR2 (germline): SGHTA, FQGNSA. The CDR3: CASSLDGGSDTQYF. Written as DNA, the CDR3 is TGTGCCAGCAGCTTAGACGGGGGGTCAGATACGCAGTATTTT.

The rearrangement joins TRBV4-3 to TRBJ2-1; 8 bases fit TRBD2. The trim removed 4 bases at V and 5 bases at J, leaving 10 bases unmatched. CDR3 length: 16 residues. Germline loops: CDR1 LGHNA, CDR2 YSLEER. This CDR3 reads CASSRTGGALDNEQFF. In DNA form, the CDR3 reads TGCGCCAGCAGCCGAACCGGGGGGGCCCTTGACAATGAGCAGTTCTTC.

Worth noting for this clone: The same CDR3 can be traced to other DNA sequences in this sample. The chain recombines TRBV6-5 with TRBJ1-2; D is ambiguous. The CDR3 has 13 amino acids. Deletions cut 0 bases from V and 7 bases from J, with 9 bases between. Germline CDR1 reads MNHEY; CDR2 reads SVGAGI. CDR3 in DNA: TGTGCCAGCAGTTACTCCGGCGGACTTGGCTACACCTTC. Translating it yields CASSYSGGLGYTF.

Concerning this clone itself: At one of its ends the junction is not consistent with the germline gene, which may arise from a read error. V gene TRBV7-9 combines with J gene TRBJ2-7; no clear D gene. CDR1 is SEHNR, CDR2 FQNEAQ, per germline (reference sequence). This CDR3 has 13 residues. The CDR3 region is CSSSFVAASEQYF. The CDR3 DNA is TGTTCCAGCAGCTTCGTAGCAGCCTCCGAGCAGTACTTC.

The chain has TRBV4-1 and TRBJ2-5, with TRBD1 as a possible D gene (5 bases). Matching the DNA end better, TRBJ2-7 makes the J call doubtful. The length of the CDR3 is 15 residues. Germline assignment: CDR1 MGHRA and CDR2 YSYEKL. The CDR3 spells CASSQVQDPSYEQYF. In DNA, the CDR3 is TGCGCCAGCAGCCAAGTACAGGACCCCTCCTACGAGCAGTACTTC.

This clone has a single count. The chain joins TRBV10-3 to TRBJ2-5; no definite D call. The germline V and J ends were trimmed by 6 bases and 3 bases, with 11 bases remaining between them. This CDR3 is built from 13 residues. Germline loops: CDR1 ENHRY, CDR2 SYGVKD. CDR3 sequence (DNA): TGTGCCATCAGAGGATCCCAGGAAGAGACCCAGTACTTC. The encoded protein is CAIRGSQEETQYF.

The chain combines TRBV7-9 with TRBJ1-2; D gene unclear. This CDR3 spans 13 amino acids. Trimming removed 2 bases from V and 3 bases from J, with 7 bases in between. Germline-derived CDR1 and CDR2 are SEHNR and FQNEAQ (reference sequence). CDR3 residues: CASSLPLYYGYTF. The CDR3 DNA is TGTGCCAGCAGCTTACCGCTATACTATGGCTACACCTTC.

J is TRBJ1-2 and V is TRBV7-2; 11 bases map to TRBD1. CDR1 is SGHTA and CDR2 is FQGNSA in the germline V gene. V shed 5 bases, J shed 7 bases, and the junction held 6 bases outside the gene matches. The CDR3 covers 14 residues. DNA of the CDR3: TGTGCCAGCAGCCGGGACAGGGGGGAGGGTGGCTACACCTTC. Its translation is CASSRDRGEGGYTF.

The V gene is TRBV16, the J gene TRBJ1-3; tentative D call: TRBD1 (6 bases). CDR3 length: 16 residues. Germline V gives CDR1 KGHSY, CDR2 FQNENV. Deletions cut 0 bases from V and 2 bases from J, with 11 bases between. In DNA form, the CDR3 reads TGTGCCAGCAGCCAATCTAAGGCAGGGGCTGGAAACACCATATATTTT. Protein product: CASSQSKAGAGNTIYF.